This T cell receptor beta chain comes out of a study of early T cells in non-severe SARS-CoV-2 infection. The wider study: Chains were not paired, and sequencing was done on bulk RNA from unsorted whole blood. Study-wide findings and caveats: VDJdb matches were skewed toward anti-spike CD8 T cell responses.

V lost 4 bases to trimming and J lost 4 bases; unmatched junction nucleotides: 3. The CDR3 runs to 14 residues. CDR1 and CDR2 (germline): SGHVS, FQNEAQ. Researchers attached unique molecular identifiers to individual cDNA molecules. TCRdb reanalysed the 5' RACE reads using MiXCR and keeps one entry per CDR3 protein. The sample carries tens of thousands of distinct CDR3 sequences, about 9.3% recorded once. Ten or more counts support this clonotype. What it binds is not known. The chain joins TRBV7-8 to TRBJ2-1, with 8 bases lining up with TRBD1. This clonotype originated in an adult who was a healthcare worker with PCR-confirmed SARS-CoV-2 infection or an uninfected control (not recorded which). Sequenced input: whole blood. The CDR3 loop reads CASSYRDRYNEQFF. CDR3 nucleotides: TGTGCCAGCAGCTACCGGGACAGGTACAATGAGCAGTTCTTC.